The source of this T cell receptor beta chain is a study of breast tumors, draining lymph nodes, adjacent tissues. Findings of the study overall: That most tumor T cells come from lymph nodes remained unproven. Luminal-like breast cancer showed significantly greater tumor-nontumor repertoire similarity than basal-like breast cancer did.

Axillary draining lymph nodes of breast cancer patients supplied the node samples. As concerns this clonotype: Its cognate antigen is unknown.

TCRdb analysed the multiplex PCR reads with MiXCR anew, one entry per CDR3 protein. The sample records 200,000 or so distinct CDR3 sequences, approximately 33% being singletons. Germline lookup yields CDR1 SQVTM and CDR2 ANQGSEA. The CDR3 length is 13 residues. The junction had 7 bases not matched to a gene; V was cut back by 8 bases and J by 4 bases. This sequence originates from a female donor with breast cancer. Some clones in this sample may be carry-over from other donors' samples. Material for sequencing was axillary lymph node tissue. The gene calls are TRBV29-1 and TRBJ2-1, with 8 bases lining up with TRBD2. The CDR3 sequence is CSLGVAGYNEQFF. The CDR3 bases are TGCAGCTTAGGGGTAGCGGGGTACAATGAGCAGTTCTTC.